One TCR beta chain is described in this entry. Produced via immunoSEQ multiplex PCR; TCRdb's table is partial and in-frame only. The sample lists about 22,000 clones; around 73% were seen once. The data were obtained in a study of chemoradiotherapy in HPV16-positive cancers. The CDR3 is 14 residues long. Trimming cost V 2 bases and J 3 bases, with 11 bases left between them. Germline V gene sequence: CDR1 SGHNT, CDR2 YYREEE (reference sequence). The rearrangement links TRBV5-4 to TRBJ2-5, with D tentatively TRBD2 (6 bases). Sampling was carried out from a patient who underwent chemoradiotherapy. The sequence came from a human donor with HPV-associated anogenital cancer. This chain's CDR3 is CASSFGAGEETQYF. The CDR3 nucleotides read TGTGCCAGCAGCTTCGGAGCGGGTGAAGAGACCCAGTACTTC.